This TCR beta chain was sequenced in a study of T cells after posttransplantation cyclophosphamide. The repertoire was sequenced with immunoSEQ multiplex PCR; TCRdb's copy has only in-frame clones and lacks some. The repertoire has a few thousand clones, 80% of them found once; the top ten carry approximately 4%. Regarding this clone: What it binds is not known.

Treatment was busulfan-fludarabine conditioning, a marrow graft, and cyclophosphamide on days +3 and +4. Regarding the study as a whole: After PTCy, TRB diversity resembled that of CNI/methotrexate controls. Later blood repertoires were often dominated by clones from the donor CD8+ memory compartment.

The CDR3 consists of 16 residues. V lost 4 bases and J lost 0; bases outside the gene matches: 6. Germline V gene lookup returns CDR1 KGHSH and CDR2 LQKENI. The sample consisted of PBMCs, taken after allogeneic stem cell transplant with posttransplant cyclophosphamide. This clonotype was sampled from a male patient aged 45-59 years who received an allogeneic stem cell transplant from a related donor and was CMV-positive. Some T cells may trace back to the graft donor. V usage is TRBV18 and J usage is TRBJ1-1; 9 bases fit TRBD1. The CDR3 region is CASSLTGGLMNTEAFF. The DNA for the CDR3 is TGTGCCAGCTCACTCACAGGGGGCTTAATGAACACTGAAGCTTTCTTT.